A single sample is the source of the 14 T cell receptor beta chains below, sequenced in a study of cytomegalovirus exposure and HLA in healthy donors. Use of 60 Vbeta and 13 Jbeta primers characterized the PCR. The assay was immunoSEQ multiplex PCR, and TCRdb's table has in-frame clones only and misses some. The sample holds 130,000 or so clones; about 75% are singletons and the top ten take less than 3.5%. Input material: PBMCs. The source is a woman between 35 and 50 years old in good health and CMV-seropositive.

The V call is TRBV6-5, the J call TRBJ2-5, with 11 positions matching TRBD2. The V gene end was trimmed by 7 bases and the J gene end by 9 bases; junction bases not matched to a gene: 10. The CDR3 length is 14 residues. Per germline, CDR1 MNHEY and CDR2 SVGAGI. CDR3 loop: CASKNTGTSGAQYF. CDR3 DNA sequence: TGTGCCAGCAAAAACACCGGGACTAGCGGAGCCCAGTACTTC.

This sequence joins TRBV14 and TRBJ2-6; TRBD2 matches 7 bases. Germline lookup yields CDR1 SGHDN and CDR2 FVKESK. The J segment lost 3 bases and the V segment lost 5 bases, leaving 7 bases of the junction unmatched. CDR3 length equals 16 residues. This CDR3 reads CASSSIRGSGANVLTF. CDR3 coding DNA: TGTGCCAGCAGCAGTATACGCGGGAGTGGGGCCAACGTCCTGACTTTC.

V is TRBV14 and J is TRBJ2-5; D not resolved. This CDR3 region has 15 residues. Trimming left V 0 bases short and J 5 bases short, with 13 bases between. Per germline, CDR1 SGHDN and CDR2 FVKESK. In nucleotides, the CDR3 is TGTGCCAGCAGCCAAGAATCCGCCTCGAGGGAGACCCAGTACTTC. Protein sequence: CASSQESASRETQYF.

In its sample, this clone was seen once. The chain carries TRBV6-6 and TRBJ2-7; D possibly corresponds to TRBD1 (6 bases). CDR3 length: 13 residues. V was shortened by 7 bases and J by 2 bases, with 12 bases between the two germline ends. Looked up from germline, CDR1 is MNHNY and CDR2 is SVGAGI (reference sequence). CDR3 nucleotide sequence: TGTGCCAGCAACCAAAGGGGGACCTACGAGCAGTACTTC. It specifies CASNQRGTYEQYF.

This clone was observed once. The chain is built from TRBV28 and TRBJ2-2; 10 nucleotides match TRBD2. Germline loops: CDR1 MDHEN, CDR2 SYDVKM. After removal of 5 bases from V and 4 bases from J, the junction contained 7 bases not matched to a gene. The CDR3 has 16 residues. DNA for the CDR3: TGTGCCAGCAGTCCGCTAGCGGGAGCGGGCACCGGGGAGCTGTTTTTT. It codes for CASSPLAGAGTGELFF.

The chain uses TRBV7-9 and TRBJ1-1, with 8 nucleotides matching TRBD1. There are 14 residues in the CDR3. From germline, CDR1 is SEHNR and CDR2 FQNEAQ (reference sequence). V was pared by 5 bases and J by 1 base, with 3 bases of the junction left unmatched. The CDR3, as DNA: TGTGCCAGCAGCGACCAGGGGGCGAACACTGAAGCTTTCTTT. The encoded protein is CASSDQGANTEAFF. Variable domain in full (rest from reference TRBV7-9 and TRBJ1-1): DTGVSQNPRHKITKRGQNVTFRCDPISEHNRLYWYRQTLGQGPEFLTYFQNEAQLEKSRLLSDRFSAERPKGSFSTLEIQRTEQGDSAMYLCASSDQGANTEAFFGQGTRLTVV.

This clone was detected a few times. In DNA form, the CDR3 reads TGTGCCAGCAGTCGCGGGGCGGAGAATCAGCCCCAGCATTTT. It is translated as CASSRGAENQPQHF. The chain joins TRBV27 to TRBJ1-5; D possibly corresponds to TRBD1 (5 bases). This CDR3 is built from 14 residues. V gave up 5 bases and J gave up 4 bases, with 12 bases separating them. From germline, CDR1 is MNHEY and CDR2 SMNVEV (reference sequence).

The gene calls are TRBV4-1 and TRBJ1-4, with D tentatively TRBD1 (5 bases). The CDR3 sequence is 17 residues long. The V end lost 1 base, the J end lost 0 bases, and 12 bases lay between the germline ends. Germline assignment: CDR1 MGHRA and CDR2 YSYEKL. The CDR3 sequence: CASSQGQGWATNEKLFF. CDR3 coding DNA: TGCGCCAGCAGCCAAGGTCAGGGCTGGGCAACTAATGAAAAACTGTTTTTT.

The rearrangement joins TRBV28 to TRBJ1-2; D not resolved. This CDR3 comprises 13 residues. V was shortened by 3 bases and J by 4 bases, with 9 bases between the two germline ends. CDR1 and CDR2 (germline): MDHEN, SYDVKM. For the CDR3, the DNA is TGTGCCAGCAGTTTGCCAGAATTCTATGGCTACACCTTC. This translates into CASSLPEFYGYTF.

The chain has TRBV5-1 and TRBJ2-1; TRBD2 matches at 7 bases. Trimming removed 3 bases from V and 3 bases from J; junction bases left unmatched: 6. CDR3 length: 15 residues. Germline V gene lookup returns CDR1 SGHRS and CDR2 YFSETQ. CDR3 nucleotide sequence: TGCGCCAGCAGCTCCGGGGGGACTGTCTACAATGAGCAGTTCTTC. This encodes CASSSGGTVYNEQFF.

The genes are TRBV30 and TRBJ2-7, with TRBD1 identical over 11 bases. V was clipped by 0 bases and J by 5 bases; unmatched bases: 9. This CDR3 spans 16 amino acids. Germline V gene lookup returns CDR1 GTSNPN and CDR2 SVGIG (reference sequence). CDR3 residues: CAWSVRLRGQGDEQYF. In nucleotides, the CDR3 is TGTGCCTGGAGTGTACGGCTTAGGGGACAGGGGGACGAGCAGTACTTC.

The chain carries TRBV6-1 and TRBJ1-5, with TRBD1 identical over 7 bases. This CDR3 has 12 amino acids. The germline V gene has CDR1 MNHNS and CDR2 SASEGT. Trimming cost V 6 bases and J 4 bases; bases outside gene matches: 0. The CDR3 nucleotides read TGTGCCAGCAGGACAGGGAATCAGCCCCAGCATTTT. Its translation: CASRTGNQPQHF.

This clone was seen a few times. The gene calls are TRBV19 and TRBJ2-1, with 8 bases aligning to TRBD1. CDR3 length: 13 amino acids. CDR1 LNHDA and CDR2 SQIVND come from the germline V gene (reference sequence). The trim removed 2 bases at V and 10 bases at J, leaving 4 bases unmatched. The CDR3 sequence: CASSILGTGEQFF. Written as DNA, the CDR3 is TGTGCCAGTAGTATACTAGGGACAGGAGAGCAGTTCTTC.

In this sample, this clone turned up a few times. The CDR3 DNA follows: TGTGCCAGCAGCCAAACAGGGTTGAACACTGAAGCTTTCTTT. This codes for CASSQTGLNTEAFF. The chain carries TRBV4-2 and TRBJ1-1; possible D gene TRBD1, 6 bases. The CDR3 runs 14 residues. Germline assignment: CDR1 LGHNA and CDR2 YNFKEQ. V gave up 2 bases and J gave up 0 bases, with 7 bases separating them.